This entry features one T cell receptor beta chain sequence. TCRdb's copy holds only in-frame clones and misses some; the assay was immunoSEQ multiplex PCR. The sample has around 20,000 clones; 85% to 90% are singletons. From germline, CDR1 is ENHRY and CDR2 SYGVKD. The CDR3 is made up of 14 amino acids. V dropped 1 base and J dropped 2 bases, with 5 bases sitting between them. This record comes from a study of control samples from healthy donors and cancer patients. The chain couples TRBV10-3 to TRBJ2-2; D remains unclear. The sample consisted of PBMCs. The source is an older woman with head and neck cancer. CDR3 nucleotides: TGTGCCATCAGTGAGTTAATCAACACCGGGGAGCTGTTTTTT. Its translation is CAISELINTGELFF.